The next 29 T cell receptor beta chains were all read from a single sample in a study of blood T cell repertoires in COVID-19. Repertoires were generated with immunoSEQ multiplex PCR, while TCRdb's copy carries only in-frame clones and drops some. This sample carries around 99,000 clones, approximately 80% of them seen once, and the ten largest clones take approximately 4.5%. Sequencing was carried out using peripheral blood. The receptors stem from a man aged 70-80 years with acute or convalescent COVID-19.

The CDR3 sequence: CASSLGDRSPSTDTQYF. The CDR3 nucleotides read TGTGCCAGCAGCTTAGGGGACAGGTCCCCTAGCACAGATACGCAGTATTTT. The rearrangement joins TRBV7-2 to TRBJ2-3, with 8 bases that match TRBD1. The CDR3 spans 17 residues. V gave up 1 base and J gave up 0 bases; unmatched junction bases: 6. The germline V gene has CDR1 SGHTA and CDR2 FQGNSA.

The gene calls are TRBV19 and TRBJ2-1, with TRBD1 matching 10 bases. The CDR3 extends over 13 amino acids. V was pared by 7 bases and J by 8 bases, with 5 bases of the junction left unmatched. In germline, CDR1 is LNHDA, CDR2 SQIVND (reference sequence). The DNA for the CDR3 is TGTGCCAGTACCCCGGACAGGGGGTATGAGCAGTTCTTC. This translates into CASTPDRGYEQFF.

The chain couples TRBV10-3 to TRBJ2-5; D might be TRBD1 (6 bases). The germline gives CDR1 ENHRY, CDR2 SYGVKD. CDR3 length: 13 amino acids. Trimming cost V 6 bases and J 4 bases, with 12 bases left between them. CDR3 sequence (DNA): TGTGCCATCAGAAAGGGGGAAACAGAGACCCAGTACTTC. Translated: CAIRKGETETQYF.

V is TRBV2 and J is TRBJ1-1, with TRBD1 matching over 7 bases. The CDR3 totals 15 residues. J lost 0 bases, V lost 7 bases, and 8 bases had no gene match. The germline gives CDR1 SNHLY, CDR2 FYNNEI. This CDR3 is CASTRTGRMNTEAFF. CDR3 nucleotides: TGTGCCAGCACCCGGACAGGCCGCATGAACACTGAAGCTTTCTTT.

The rearrangement links TRBV5-1 to TRBJ2-1, with D possibly matching TRBD1 (6 bases). V was shortened by 4 bases and J by 0 bases, with 14 bases between the two germline ends. The CDR3 length is 16 residues. Germline CDR1 reads SGHRS; CDR2 reads YFSETQ. The DNA for the CDR3 is TGCGCCAGCAGCACGGGACACCGGAGCTCCTACAATGAGCAGTTCTTC. It yields the protein CASSTGHRSSYNEQFF.

This sequence joins TRBV10-3 and TRBJ2-1; TRBD2 matches at 10 bases. Germline CDR1 and CDR2: ENHRY and SYGVKD. The J segment lost 5 bases and the V segment lost 5 bases, leaving 6 bases of the junction unmatched. This CDR3 has 15 amino acids. In DNA form, the CDR3 reads TGTGCCATCAGTACGCTAGCGGGGGCTCACAATGAGCAGTTCTTC. Its protein product is CAISTLAGAHNEQFF.

The chain couples TRBV6-5 to TRBJ2-3; no firm D call. This CDR3 comprises 11 residues. V lost 4 bases to trimming and J lost 3 bases, with 2 bases between them. CDR1 and CDR2 from the germline V gene are MNHEY and SVGAGI. CDR3 nucleotides: TGTGCCAGCAGTTCGACAGATACGCAGTATTTT. Its protein is CASSSTDTQYF.

The gene calls are TRBV5-6 and TRBJ2-7, with 9 bases that match TRBD1. Germline CDR1 SGHDT, CDR2 YYEEEE. The CDR3 has 14 amino acids. Trimming took 4 bases from V and 4 from J; bases not matched to a gene: 6. In DNA form, the CDR3 reads TGTGCCAGCAGCCCAGGACAGGGGAATTACGAGCAGTACTTC. It codes for CASSPGQGNYEQYF.

This sequence joins TRBV7-8 and TRBJ1-2; TRBD1 is a possible D gene (5 bases). Between the trimmed V and J ends, which lost 5 bases and 8 bases, there was a span of 15 bases. Looked up from germline, CDR1 is SGHVS and CDR2 is FQNEAQ. The CDR3 has 13 amino acids. The DNA of the CDR3 is TGTGCCAGCAGCCGAGGCGGTGGGGGGGGCTACACCTTC. Encoded protein: CASSRGGGGGYTF.

The chain recombines TRBV2 with TRBJ2-1; maybe TRBD1 (5 bases). Between the trimmed V and J ends, which lost 7 bases and 8 bases, there was a span of 18 bases. Germline-derived CDR1 and CDR2 are SNHLY and FYNNEI. CDR3 length equals 14 residues. The CDR3 bases are TGTGCCAGCAACCTCAGGGTTCTGTCGGATGAGCAGTTCTTC. It is translated as CASNLRVLSDEQFF.

The chain links TRBV6-5 to TRBJ1-1, with D unclear. Germline loops: CDR1 MNHEY, CDR2 SVGAGI. This CDR3 has 15 amino acids. The germline V and J ends were trimmed by 0 bases and 8 bases, with 16 bases remaining between them. The CDR3 loop is CASSYSRKRVAEAFF. In DNA, the CDR3 is TGTGCCAGCAGTTACTCGCGGAAGCGAGTAGCCGAAGCTTTCTTT.

This chain connects TRBV2 to TRBJ1-5; D not certain. The CDR3 is 13 residues long. The ends were cut back, 7 bases at V and 6 bases at J, with 13 bases in the middle. Germline CDR1 SNHLY, CDR2 FYNNEI. The DNA for the CDR3 is TGTGCCAGCACCGTGCGGGAGTTTCAGCCCCAGCATTTT. This codes for CASTVREFQPQHF.

This clone occurred once. This chain joins TRBV19 and TRBJ1-2; TRBD1 is a possible D gene (5 bases). There are 13 residues in the CDR3. V was cut by 3 bases and J by 6 bases, with 11 bases left in between. Germline CDR1 and CDR2: LNHDA and SQIVND (reference sequence). CDR3 coding DNA: TGTGCCAGTAGTATCTCAGGGATGGATGGCTACACCTTC. Protein product: CASSISGMDGYTF.

The chain employs TRBV5-1 and TRBJ2-6; tentatively, D is TRBD2 (6 bases). The germline V gene has CDR1 SGHRS and CDR2 YFSETQ. The V and J ends lost 5 bases and 2 bases respectively, with 8 bases between them. This CDR3 is built from 14 residues. This chain's CDR3 is CASRGGTGANVLTF. The DNA of the CDR3 is TGCGCCAGCAGGGGGGGTACTGGGGCCAACGTCCTGACTTTC.

The chain is built from TRBV10-1 and TRBJ2-5; 10 positions agree with TRBD1. CDR1 and CDR2 (germline): WNHNN, SYGVQD (reference sequence). The CDR3 consists of 15 residues. V lost 3 bases to trimming and J lost 1 base; unmatched junction nucleotides: 2. In nucleotides, the CDR3 is TGCGCCAGCAGTGAAGGGACAGGGGCCCAAGAGACCCAGTACTTC. Amino acids: CASSEGTGAQETQYF.

For the CDR3, the DNA is TGTGCCAGTAGTCCTAGCGGGGGGTTTTACAATGAGCAGTTCTTC. This codes for CASSPSGGFYNEQFF. The rearrangement joins TRBV19 to TRBJ2-1, with 11 positions matching TRBD2. The J segment lost 4 bases and the V segment lost 5 bases, leaving 4 bases of the junction unmatched. This CDR3 is 15 amino acids long. The V gene's germline CDR1 is LNHDA and CDR2 SQIVND (reference sequence).

This clone appeared once. V gene TRBV27 combines with J gene TRBJ2-7, with 9 positions matching TRBD1. From germline, CDR1 is MNHEY and CDR2 SMNVEV (reference sequence). The CDR3 spans 14 residues. Trimming took 5 bases from V and 3 from J; bases not matched to a gene: 5. The CDR3 spells CASSRQGVVYEQYF. In DNA, the CDR3 is TGTGCCAGCAGTCGACAGGGGGTGGTCTACGAGCAGTACTTC.

The genes are TRBV5-1 and TRBJ1-5; 10 bases align to TRBD1. The CDR3 is 15 residues long. Germline V gene lookup returns CDR1 SGHRS and CDR2 YFSETQ. Trimming took 2 bases from V and 2 from J; bases not matched to a gene: 1. For the CDR3, the DNA is TGCGCCAGCAGCTTCGGGACAGGGGGCAATCAGCCCCAGCATTTT. This sequence encodes CASSFGTGGNQPQHF.

The V gene is TRBV4-3, the J gene TRBJ2-3, with 9 bases that match TRBD1. Germline V gene sequence: CDR1 LGHNA, CDR2 YSLEER. The CDR3 sequence is 16 residues long. Unmatched junction bases numbered 1, after V lost 0 bases and J lost 0 bases. The CDR3 protein is CASSQEGTGSTDTQYF. The DNA for the CDR3 is TGCGCCAGCAGCCAAGAAGGGACAGGGAGCACAGATACGCAGTATTTT.

The chain carries TRBV28 and TRBJ1-2, with D perhaps TRBD1 (6 bases). V was cut by 3 bases and J by 5 bases, with 16 bases left in between. CDR1 MDHEN and CDR2 SYDVKM come from the germline V gene. The CDR3 runs 15 residues. The CDR3 coding sequence is TGTGCCAGCAGTTTGGGGTCAGGGGTTTTATATGGCTACACCTTC. Its translation is CASSLGSGVLYGYTF.

The chain uses TRBV19 and TRBJ2-6; TRBD2 matches 7 bases. V lost 3 bases and J lost 2; bases outside the gene matches: 1. Per the germline V gene, CDR1 is LNHDA and CDR2 is SQIVND (reference sequence). The CDR3 runs 15 residues. The CDR3 sequence is CASSIGGAGANVLTF. As DNA, the CDR3 is TGTGCCAGTAGTATTGGGGGGGCTGGGGCCAACGTCCTGACTTTC.

The chain uses TRBV2 and TRBJ2-3, with 10 bases fitting TRBD2. CDR1 is SNHLY and CDR2 is FYNNEI in the germline V gene. V was pared by 7 bases and J by 6 bases, with 10 bases of the junction left unmatched. The CDR3 totals 15 residues. Here the CDR3 reads CASTIEASGGDTQYF. DNA for the CDR3: TGTGCCAGCACCATTGAGGCTAGCGGGGGTGATACGCAGTATTTT.

CDR3: CASQGQPNTEAFF. The CDR3 region has the DNA TGTGCCAGCCAGGGACAGCCGAACACTGAAGCTTTCTTT. The J gene is TRBJ1-1, the V gene TRBV11-3; 7 bases match TRBD1. Germline trimming cut 8 bases from V and 1 base from J; bases unmatched to any gene: 4. The CDR3 covers 13 residues. Germline CDR1 is SGHNT and CDR2 is YENEEA.

The chain joins TRBV6-5 to TRBJ1-1, with 7 bases identical to TRBD1. In germline, CDR1 is MNHEY, CDR2 SVGAGI. The CDR3 sequence is 13 residues long. J gave up 6 bases and V 4 bases, and 5 bases lay outside the gene matches. The CDR3 spells CASSSFGTAEAFF. The CDR3 nucleotides are TGTGCCAGCAGTTCCTTCGGGACAGCTGAAGCTTTCTTT.

The V call is TRBV19, the J call TRBJ1-2; TRBD1 agrees at 8 bases. The CDR3 runs to 14 residues. Germline V gene data show CDR1 as LNHDA and CDR2 as SQIVND (reference sequence). J gave up 8 bases and V 10 bases, and 15 bases lay outside the gene matches. CDR3 sequence reads: CAIKSLGTGQGYTF. The CDR3 DNA reads TGTGCCATTAAGTCCCTGGGGACAGGCCAAGGCTACACCTTC.

This clone has just a few counts. The gene calls are TRBV28 and TRBJ1-1; 8 bases map to TRBD1. The trim removed 3 bases at V and 1 base at J, leaving 1 base unmatched. The CDR3 consists of 14 residues. The germline CDR1 and CDR2 sequences are MDHEN and SYDVKM. CDR3 in DNA: TGTGCCAGCAGTTTCACAGGGGGGAACACTGAAGCTTTCTTT. It codes for CASSFTGGNTEAFF.

The rearrangement joins TRBV6-5 to TRBJ2-4; D is possibly TRBD2 (6 bases). V gave up 6 bases and J gave up 0 bases, with 9 bases separating them. The CDR3 contains 14 residues. Germline-derived CDR1 and CDR2 are MNHEY and SVGAGI. Here the CDR3 reads CASRGGLAKNIQYF. CDR3 nucleotides: TGTGCCAGCAGGGGGGGTCTAGCCAAAAACATTCAGTACTTC.

In this sample, this clone turned up a few times. The genes are TRBV11-2 and TRBJ1-1, with D perhaps TRBD1 (5 bases). This CDR3 has 15 amino acids. Per germline, CDR1 SGHAT and CDR2 FQNNGV. V dropped 6 bases and J dropped 1 base, with 15 bases sitting between them. In nucleotides, the CDR3 is TGTGCCAGCAGTTCCCCATGGAGGGGGAACACTGAAGCTTTCTTT. Protein: CASSSPWRGNTEAFF.

The CDR3 loop is CASSLARTDTQYF. The DNA for the CDR3 is TGTGCCAGCAGCTTAGCGCGTACAGATACGCAGTATTTT. This chain uses TRBV7-2 with TRBJ2-3; D is unclear. This CDR3 has 13 residues. Trimming took 0 bases from V and 3 from J, leaving 4 bases between them. Germline CDR1 and CDR2: SGHTA and FQGNSA.